Following are 17 T cell receptor beta chains from one sample sequenced in a study of response to subunit inactivated influenza vaccine. From the RT-PCR reads, TCRdb called clonotypes with MiXCR, one entry per CDR3 protein. The data contain hundreds of thousands of distinct CDR3 sequences, roughly 8.2% of them singletons. This sample comprised PBMCs from blood, obtained roughly 24 months after vaccination. The receptors here all came from a man between 50 and 70 years old who received an inactivated influenza vaccine.

The CDR3 DNA follows: TGTGCCAGCAGCTTAGTAGGGGCGCCAGGGGGCCTCAATCAGCCCCAGCATTTT. This encodes CASSLVGAPGGLNQPQHF. This chain links TRBV11-2 with TRBJ1-5, with 8 nucleotides matching TRBD1. CDR3 length: 18 amino acids. The ends lost 1 base at V and 3 bases at J; junction bases unmatched: 11. CDR1 SGHAT and CDR2 FQNNGV come from the germline V gene.

This clonotype was seen at least ten times. V and J are TRBV20-1 and TRBJ2-3, with 7 bases identical to TRBD1. The CDR3 runs to 14 residues. V lost 0 bases, J lost 1 base, and 1 base stayed unmatched. CDR1 and CDR2 from the germline V gene are DFQATT and SNEGSKA (reference sequence). CDR3 in DNA: TGCAGTGCTAGAGAAGGGGGCGGCACAGATACGCAGTATTTT. Translation: CSAREGGGTDTQYF.

This clonotype was counted many times. Written as DNA, the CDR3 is TGTGCCAGCAGTTTAGCGGAGGGGAGCACTGAAGCTTTCTTT. It is translated as CASSLAEGSTEAFF. V and J are TRBV12-3 or TRBV12-4 and TRBJ1-1; possibly TRBD1 for D (5 bases). This CDR3 is built from 14 residues. V was trimmed by 0 bases and J by 4 bases, leaving 9 bases between them.

The table lists this clonotype with a few counts. DNA of the CDR3: TGCAGTGCTAGGGTGGGGGCAGGGAACAATGAGCAGTTCTTC. This encodes CSARVGAGNNEQFF. J is TRBJ2-1 and V is TRBV20-1; D perhaps matches TRBD1 (6 bases). CDR1 and CDR2 (germline): DFQATT, SNEGSKA (reference sequence). The CDR3 runs 14 residues. The ends were cut back, 3 bases at V and 5 bases at J, with 14 bases in the middle.

This clonotype appeared many times. The gene calls are TRBV20-1 and TRBJ2-1, with D hard to call. From germline, CDR1 is DFQATT and CDR2 SNEGSKA (reference sequence). The CDR3 extends over 11 amino acids. The V end was cut by 6 bases, the J end by 8 bases, with 11 bases between. The CDR3: CSASFGHEQFF. The CDR3 bases are TGCAGTGCCAGCTTCGGCCATGAGCAGTTCTTC.

This clonotype was seen ten or more times. CDR3 residues: CASSPDMNTEAFF. The CDR3, as DNA: TGTGCCAGCTCACCAGACATGAACACTGAAGCTTTCTTT. This chain uses TRBV18 with TRBJ1-1; D is undetermined. V was pared by 2 bases and J by 0 bases, with 4 bases between. Germline lookup yields CDR1 KGHSH and CDR2 LQKENI. This CDR3 is built from 13 residues.

This clonotype was picked up a small number of times. This sequence joins TRBV7-2 and TRBJ2-3; 8 bases are shared with TRBD2. Germline V gives CDR1 SGHTA, CDR2 FQGNSA. The length of the CDR3 is 15 residues. The junction had 9 bases not matched to a gene; V was cut back by 6 bases and J by 4 bases. The CDR3 region has the DNA TGTGCCAGCAGATTGACTAGCGTCCGTGCAGATACGCAGTATTTT. Encoded protein: CASRLTSVRADTQYF.

The sample holds a few counts of this clonotype. V is TRBV19 and J is TRBJ2-7, with TRBD1 matching over 10 bases. V was pared by 3 bases and J by 3 bases, with 5 bases of the junction left unmatched. The germline V gene encodes CDR1 LNHDA and CDR2 SQIVND (reference sequence). The CDR3 is 15 residues long. CDR3 sequence (DNA): TGTGCCAGTAGTATTTCCGGGACAGGGGTCTACGAGCAGTACTTC. Protein: CASSISGTGVYEQYF. Supplemented by reference TRBV19 and TRBJ2-7, the full variable domain reads DGGITQSPKYLFRKEGQNVTLSCEQNLNHDAMYWYRQDPGQGLRLIYYSQIVNDFQKGDIAEGYSVSREKKESFPLTVTSAQKNPTAFYLCASSISGTGVYEQYFGPGTRLTVT.

J is TRBJ1-2 and V is TRBV12-3 or TRBV12-4; unclear D gene. The CDR3 length is 13 residues. Trimming removed 2 bases at V and 1 base at J, with 5 bases between. The CDR3 sequence is CASSLLNNYGYTF. The CDR3 bases are TGTGCCAGCAGTTTACTAAATAACTATGGCTACACCTTC.

In this sample, this clonotype turned up many times. The chain joins TRBV5-1 to TRBJ2-3; D is unclear. Looked up from germline, CDR1 is SGHRS and CDR2 is YFSETQ. V lost 1 base and J lost 0, with 9 bases in between. The CDR3 is 15 residues long. The CDR3 sequence is CASSLYDGSTDTQYF. CDR3 nucleotide sequence: TGCGCCAGCAGCTTGTATGACGGAAGCACAGATACGCAGTATTTT.

The rearrangement uses TRBV20-1 and TRBJ2-7; possibly TRBD2 for D (5 bases). The CDR3 sequence is 16 residues long. Germline lookup yields CDR1 DFQATT and CDR2 SNEGSKA (reference sequence). V lost 3 bases, J lost 4 bases, and 22 bases lay in between. This CDR3 is CSASVLARFPFYEQYF. In DNA form, the CDR3 reads TGCAGTGCTAGCGTCCTAGCAAGATTCCCTTTTTACGAGCAGTACTTC.

This clonotype has a count of ten or more. The rearrangement joins TRBV20-1 to TRBJ2-7, with 12 nucleotides matching TRBD2. V trimming: 3 bases; J trimming: 4 bases; junction bases outside the gene matches: 4. This CDR3 is 14 amino acids long. CDR1 is DFQATT, CDR2 SNEGSKA, per germline (reference sequence). DNA for the CDR3: TGCAGTGCTAGTGCCGGGACTAGCGGGTACGAGCAGTACTTC. Translation gives CSASAGTSGYEQYF.

This clonotype was recorded a few times. This chain joins TRBV5-1 and TRBJ1-4, with 8 positions matching TRBD1. V trimming: 4 bases; J trimming: 8 bases; junction bases outside the gene matches: 10. The length of the CDR3 is 15 residues. Germline V gives CDR1 SGHRS, CDR2 YFSETQ. The CDR3 protein is CASSEDRAGGEKLFF. CDR3 bases: TGCGCCAGCAGCGAGGACAGGGCCGGAGGGGAAAAACTGTTTTTT.

This clonotype was picked up many times. The chain links TRBV5-5 to TRBJ2-1; TRBD1 is a possible D gene (5 bases). From germline, CDR1 is SGHKS and CDR2 YYEKEE (reference sequence). V was cut by 1 base and J by 15 bases, with 14 bases left in between. This CDR3 region has 12 residues. CDR3 sequence: CASSLQGIGLFF. The CDR3 DNA reads as TGTGCCAGCAGCTTGCAGGGAATAGGTCTGTTCTTC.

The chain is built from TRBV4-3 and TRBJ2-7, with 9 bases identical to TRBD1. Germline V lookup: CDR1 LGHNA, CDR2 YSLEER. This CDR3 has 15 residues. J lost 5 bases, V lost 0 bases, and 5 bases had no gene match. The CDR3 DNA sequence: TGCGCCAGCAGCCAAGAGGAGGGACAGGGCCACGAGCAGTACTTC. Residues: CASSQEEGQGHEQYF.

The CDR3 is CSARGTGSEVTDTQYF. As DNA, the CDR3 is TGCAGTGCTAGAGGGACAGGGAGTGAAGTGACAGATACGCAGTATTTT. V is TRBV20-1 and J is TRBJ2-3; 8 bases map to TRBD1. The CDR3 consists of 16 residues. The germline gives CDR1 DFQATT, CDR2 SNEGSKA (reference sequence). V dropped 1 base and J dropped 3; count of bases not matched to a gene: 9.

This clonotype was detected a few times. The chain has TRBV7-8 and TRBJ2-1; 11 nucleotides match TRBD2. This CDR3 comprises 18 residues. Germline CDR1 is SGHVS and CDR2 is FQNEAQ. With 3 bases clipped from V and 1 base from J, the junction kept 8 bases outside the gene matches. Written as DNA, the CDR3 is TGTGCCAGCAGCTTCCATAGCGGGAGGGCCCCGTCCTACAATGAGCAGTTCTTC. It encodes CASSFHSGRAPSYNEQFF.